Listed here are 2 T cell receptor beta chains from one sample, sequenced in a study of neoadjuvant nivolumab and ipilimumab in lung cancer. Only in-frame clones appear in the TCRdb table, and some are missing; sequencing was by immunoSEQ multiplex PCR. This table has 3,000 to 5,000 clones, 79% appearing once. Specimen: peripheral blood, collected after neoadjuvant nivolumab, alone or with ipilimumab, at or shortly before surgery. The origin of the receptors is an adult with non-small cell lung cancer.

The rearrangement links TRBV7-9 to TRBJ1-3; D remains unclear. The CDR3 is 15 amino acids. Trimming left V 5 bases short and J 2 bases short, with 13 bases between. Germline V gives CDR1 SEHNR, CDR2 FQNEAQ (reference sequence). CDR3 protein: CASSPTYATGNTIYF. The CDR3 DNA sequence: TGTGCCAGCAGCCCGACTTATGCTACTGGAAACACCATATATTTT.

This chain links TRBV6-1 with TRBJ2-7; 8 bases map to TRBD1. The CDR3 is 12 amino acids. The V and J ends lost 8 bases and 6 bases, in that order; junction bases with no gene match: 6. Germline CDR1 is MNHNS and CDR2 is SASEGT. Written as DNA, the CDR3 is TGTGCCAGCGGGAGGACAGGGTCCGAGCAGTACTTC. Amino acid sequence: CASGRTGSEQYF.